Listed below are T cell receptor beta chains from one sample, sequenced in a study of Graves' ophthalmopathy and Graves' hyperthyroidism. TCRdb processed the multiplex PCR reads anew with MiXCR; each CDR3 protein has one entry. This table has 200,000 to 250,000 distinct CDR3 sequences, under 25% appearing once. What was sequenced was peripheral blood. These receptors all come from a woman in her forties or fifties with Graves' ophthalmopathy. The CDR3 runs from the conserved cysteine through the conserved F or W. D genes are given only for firm matches. The listing skips clone size in some rows; elsewhere it reads once, few, many or a size class.

>TRBV24-1|-|many|TRBJ1-2
TGTGCCACCAGTACGACAGTTAACTATGGCTACACCTTC
CATSTTVNYGYTF
>TRBV20-1|TRBD1|many|TRBJ1-5
TGCAGTGCTAGAACAGGGACAGGGGGCAATCAGCCCCAGCATTTT
CSARTGTGGNQPQHF
>TRBV28|-|-|TRBJ2-5
TGTGCCAGCAGGGGGACCGGGGAGACCCAGTACTTC
CASRGTGETQYF
>TRBV28|-|many|TRBJ1-3
TGTGCCAGCAGTTTTCGGTCGGGAGCTGGAAACACCATATATTTT
CASSFRSGAGNTIYF
>TRBV19|-|few|TRBJ2-2
TGTGCCAGTAGTATTCCTGGATCCTCGAACACCGGGGAGCTGTTTTTT
CASSIPGSSNTGELFF
>TRBV6-5|-|many|TRBJ2-7
TGTGCCAGCAGTTACGCGGGAATCGGTGACGAGCAGTACTTC
CASSYAGIGDEQYF
>TRBV28|TRBD2|-|TRBJ2-5
TGTGCCAGCAGTTGGAGGGGACTAGCGAGGGAGACCCAGTACTTC
CASSWRGLARETQYF
>TRBV4-1|-|many|TRBJ1-1
TGCGCCAGCAGCCAAAGGACCCTGGGGGAAGGGAACACTGAAGCTTTCTTT
CASSQRTLGEGNTEAFF
>TRBV6-5|-|many|TRBJ1-1
TGTGCCAGCAGTTACTCGCAGAAGGAAGCTTTCTTT
CASSYSQKEAFF
>TRBV5-1|-|many|TRBJ2-2
TGCGCCAGCAGCTTGGATGGGGGACCCGGGGAGCTGTTTTTT
CASSLDGGPGELFF
>TRBV12-3/TRBV12-4|TRBD1|-|TRBJ1-1
TGTGCCAGTGGTCGACAGGGGAGAACTTTCTTT
CASGRQGRTFF
>TRBV2|TRBD1|-|TRBJ2-5
TGTGCCAGCAGTGAATTAGGACAGGGGAGGGGAGAGACCCAGTACTTC
CASSELGQGRGETQYF
>TRBV27|-|-|TRBJ2-7
TGTGCCAGCAGGGATCCGGGGGCGATGAACGAGCAGTACTTC
CASRDPGAMNEQYF
>TRBV30|-|many|TRBJ2-7
TGTGCCTGGAGTACCCTCGGACAGCTAACCTACGAGCAGTACTTC
CAWSTLGQLTYEQYF
>TRBV20-1|-|many|TRBJ2-7
TGCAGTGCCAACCCGGGGAGAGGGAGCTCCTACGAGCAGTACTTC
CSANPGRGSSYEQYF
>TRBV12-3/TRBV12-4|TRBD1|-|TRBJ1-1
TGTGCCAGCAGCGTAGCGGGGACAGGGGGCCACACTGAAGCTTTCTTT
CASSVAGTGGHTEAFF
>TRBV28|TRBD1|many|TRBJ1-1
TGTGCCACCCTAGGGGCGGACAGGGGGCGTGCGAACACTGAAGCTTTCTTT
CATLGADRGRANTEAFF
>TRBV7-9|-|many|TRBJ2-5
TGTGCCAGCAGCTTACATCAATCCCCTCAAGAGACCCAGTACTTC
CASSLHQSPQETQYF
>TRBV19|TRBD1|many|TRBJ1-5
TGTGCCAGTAGTATCCCGACAGGGTTTGGTCAGCCCCAGCATTTT
CASSIPTGFGQPQHF
>TRBV28|-|many|TRBJ1-1
TGTGCCAGCAGTCTCCTGAACACTGAAGCTTTCTTT
CASSLLNTEAFF
>TRBV6-2/TRBV6-3|-|many|TRBJ2-4
TGTGCCAGCAGTTTCGCCCGGACCTCGGGCAAAAACATTCAGTACTTC
CASSFARTSGKNIQYF
>TRBV4-1|-|few|TRBJ1-2
TGCGCCAGCAGCCAGCAGGGGAGTCGAAACTATGGCTACACCTTC
CASSQQGSRNYGYTF
>TRBV19|TRBD1|-|TRBJ1-2
TGTGCCAGTAGTATCCCCAGGGGGGCGGGTGATGGCTACACCTTC
CASSIPRGAGDGYTF
>TRBV4-1|-|many|TRBJ2-7
TGCGCCAGCAGCCAAGCGGGGAGCTACGAGCAGTACTTC
CASSQAGSYEQYF
>TRBV12-3/TRBV12-4|-|many|TRBJ2-3
TGTGCCAGCAGTTTTGGTGATACGCAGTATTTT
CASSFGDTQYF
>TRBV20-1|TRBD1|many|TRBJ2-5
TGCAGTGCTAGACCCGGGACAGGGAATGGGGAGACCCAGTACTTC
CSARPGTGNGETQYF
>TRBV27|TRBD1|-|TRBJ1-2
TGTGCCAGCAGCCCAATCGGGACAGGGGGCCATGGCTACACCTTC
CASSPIGTGGHGYTF
>TRBV5-1|TRBD1|many|TRBJ2-7
TGCGCCAGCGCAAGGGACAGCCATCAAGAGCAGTACTTC
CASARDSHQEQYF
>TRBV27|TRBD1|many|TRBJ1-5
TGTGCCAGCACCTCTTCCCTGAACAGGGGAAGCAATCAGCCCCAGCATTTT
CASTSSLNRGSNQPQHF
>TRBV19|TRBD1|many|TRBJ2-5
TGTGCCAGTAGTTCCAGACAGGGGCCACGACAAGAGACCCAGTACTTC
CASSSRQGPRQETQYF
>TRBV19|-|-|TRBJ1-6
TGTGCCAGTAGTCACACCCAGAATTCACCCCTCCACTTT
CASSHTQNSPLHF
>TRBV24-1|TRBD2|many|TRBJ2-3
TGTGCCACCTCCCCCGAGGGAGGGAAGTCAGATACGCAGTATTTT
CATSPEGGKSDTQYF
>TRBV7-2|TRBD2|-|TRBJ2-7
TGTGCCAGCAGCTCCCGGACTAGTAGCGAGCAGTACTTC
CASSSRTSSEQYF
>TRBV20-1|-|few|TRBJ1-2
TGCAGTGCTAGAAGTCCCAGGAAAGGTCCTAACTATGGCTACACCTTC
CSARSPRKGPNYGYTF
>TRBV19|-|-|TRBJ1-5
TGTGCCAGTAGGCTTGAGGGTATAGGTGATCAGCCCCAGCATTTT
CASRLEGIGDQPQHF
>TRBV11-2|TRBD2|-|TRBJ2-5
TGTGCCAGCAGCCTCAGGACTAGCGGGAGACAAGAGACCCAGTACTTC
CASSLRTSGRQETQYF
>TRBV12-3/TRBV12-4|-|few|TRBJ1-5
TGTGCCAGCAGTTTTGAGGAGGGTCAGCCCCAGCATTTT
CASSFEEGQPQHF